This T cell receptor (beta chain) appears in the sequencing data of a study of blood T cells in healthy people across ages. Study results and limitations: The percentage of naive T cells correlated strongly with TCR beta diversity.

This clonotype was seen a few times. Its antigen is not identified. Primers used in a second PCR of about 7 to 12 cycles were a sample-barcoded 5' primer and a J-beta primer mix. TCRdb processed the 5' RACE reads anew with MiXCR; each CDR3 protein has one entry. The repertoire holds hundreds of thousands of distinct CDR3 sequences, with approximately 49% as singletons. V was trimmed by 1 base and J by 2 bases, leaving 11 bases between them. Germline CDR1 and CDR2: LNHNV and YYDKDF (reference sequence). This CDR3 has 15 amino acids. The sequence was obtained from a woman in her sixties in good health. The chain uses TRBV15 and TRBJ2-5, with TRBD1 as a possible D gene (6 bases). The sequenced material came from blood. This CDR3 reads CATSRGGQKQETQYF. CDR3 DNA sequence: TGTGCCACCAGCAGAGGGGGGCAGAAACAAGAGACCCAGTACTTC. Variable domain in full (rest from reference TRBV15 and TRBJ2-5): DAMVIQNPRYQVTQFGKPVTLSCSQTLNHNVMYWYQQKSSQAPKLLFHYYDKDFNNEADTPDNFQSRRPNTSFCFLDIRSPGLGDTAMYLCATSRGGQKQETQYFGPGTRLLVL.